This passage covers 5 T cell receptor beta chains from one sample sequenced in a study of blood T cell repertoires in COVID-19. Some clones are missing from TCRdb's copy, which holds only in-frame ones; the method was immunoSEQ multiplex PCR. Of about 210,000 clones listed, about 90% are singletons. The sequenced material came from peripheral blood. The origin of the receptors is a man aged 30 to 45 with acute or convalescent COVID-19.

The chain has TRBV5-5 and TRBJ2-2; D perhaps matches TRBD2 (5 bases). Between the trimmed V and J ends, which lost 6 bases and 8 bases, there was a span of 8 bases. The CDR3 runs to 11 residues. CDR1 and CDR2 from the germline V gene are SGHKS and YYEKEE (reference sequence). CDR3 residues: CASTPGGELFF. The CDR3 DNA reads TGTGCCAGCACCCCGGGGGGGGAGCTGTTTTTT.

This clone was counted a few times. The genes are TRBV5-1 and TRBJ1-1; D is unclear. V shed 4 bases and J shed 1 base, with 14 bases lying between them. CDR3 length equals 15 residues. Germline-derived CDR1 and CDR2 are SGHRS and YFSETQ. CDR3 DNA: TGCGCCAGCAGCCCGAGCGGGGTTTCGAACACTGAAGCTTTCTTT. Translation gives CASSPSGVSNTEAFF.

The rearrangement uses TRBV27 and TRBJ2-1, with a possible D match to TRBD1 (5 bases). Germline V gives CDR1 MNHEY, CDR2 SMNVEV (reference sequence). Trimming removed 2 bases from V and 10 bases from J, with 12 bases in between. The CDR3 extends over 13 amino acids. The CDR3 here is CASSLQGLREQFF. The DNA for the CDR3 is TGTGCCAGCAGTTTACAGGGTCTAAGGGAGCAGTTCTTC.

This chain links TRBV18 with TRBJ1-1; 9 nucleotides align to TRBD1. V was pared by 5 bases and J by 1 base, with 8 bases of the junction left unmatched. The germline CDR1 and CDR2 sequences are KGHSH and LQKENI. The CDR3 sequence is 16 residues long. In nucleotides, the CDR3 is TGTGCCAGCTCATTACAGGGGGCGAATCAGAACACTGAAGCTTTCTTT. Protein product: CASSLQGANQNTEAFF.

This clone was recorded once. The V and J genes are TRBV19 and TRBJ1-6; D is undetermined. The V and J ends lost 7 bases and 5 bases respectively, with 9 bases between them. This CDR3 has 13 residues. Germline CDR1 LNHDA, CDR2 SQIVND (reference sequence). CDR3 protein: CASMSVNNSPLHF. CDR3 sequence (DNA): TGTGCCAGTATGTCGGTCAATAATTCACCCCTCCACTTT.